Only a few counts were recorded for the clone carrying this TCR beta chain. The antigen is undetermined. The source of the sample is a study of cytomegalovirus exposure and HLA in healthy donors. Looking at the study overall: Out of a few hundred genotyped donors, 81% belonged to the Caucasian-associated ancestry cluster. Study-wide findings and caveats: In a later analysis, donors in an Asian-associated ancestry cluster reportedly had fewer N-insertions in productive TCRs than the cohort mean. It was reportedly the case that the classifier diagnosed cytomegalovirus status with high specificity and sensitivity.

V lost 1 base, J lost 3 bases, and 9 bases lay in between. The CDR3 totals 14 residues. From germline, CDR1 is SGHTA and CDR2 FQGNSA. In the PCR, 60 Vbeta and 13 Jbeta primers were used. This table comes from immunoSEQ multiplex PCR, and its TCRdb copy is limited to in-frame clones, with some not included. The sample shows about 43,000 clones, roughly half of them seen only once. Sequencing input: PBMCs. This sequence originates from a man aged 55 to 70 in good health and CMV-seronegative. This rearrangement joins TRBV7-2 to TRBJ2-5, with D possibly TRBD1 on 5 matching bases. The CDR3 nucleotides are TGTGCCAGCAGCTTAGACGGCAGGGAAGAGACCCAGTACTTC. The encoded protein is CASSLDGREETQYF.